This T cell receptor beta chain appears in the sequencing data of a study of T cells after yellow fever vaccination. Template switching with 5'RACE generated the TCR cDNA and added a universal primer site and UMIs. MiXCR was run by TCRdb on the 5' RACE reads, yielding one entry per CDR3 protein. The sample holds about 150,000 distinct CDR3 sequences, roughly 6.2% seen once. Ten or more counts support this clonotype. Germline V gene sequence: CDR1 SGHTA, CDR2 FQGNSA. The CDR3 runs to 13 residues. The ends were cut back, 5 bases at V and 3 bases at J, with 10 bases in the middle. This sequence was found in a young man who received the YFV17D yellow fever vaccine. The specimen was CD4+ T cells sorted from PBMCs, collected on the day of the first yellow fever vaccination. The rearrangement joins TRBV7-2 to TRBJ2-5; D gene ambiguous. The CDR3 DNA reads as TGTGCCAGCAGCGGGAATAGGGAAGAGACCCAGTACTTC. Translation gives CASSGNREETQYF.